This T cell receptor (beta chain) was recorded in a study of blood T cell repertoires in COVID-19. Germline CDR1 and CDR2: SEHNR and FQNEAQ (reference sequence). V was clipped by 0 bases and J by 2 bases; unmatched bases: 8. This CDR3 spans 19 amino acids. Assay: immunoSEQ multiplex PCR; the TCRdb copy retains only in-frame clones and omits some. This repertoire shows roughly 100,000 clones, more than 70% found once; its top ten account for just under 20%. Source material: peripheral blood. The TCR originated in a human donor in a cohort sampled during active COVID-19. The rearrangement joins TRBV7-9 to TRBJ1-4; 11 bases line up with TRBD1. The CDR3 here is CASSLAGQGARGTNEKLFF. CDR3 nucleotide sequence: TGTGCCAGCAGCTTAGCCGGACAGGGGGCGCGTGGGACTAATGAAAAACTGTTTTTT.